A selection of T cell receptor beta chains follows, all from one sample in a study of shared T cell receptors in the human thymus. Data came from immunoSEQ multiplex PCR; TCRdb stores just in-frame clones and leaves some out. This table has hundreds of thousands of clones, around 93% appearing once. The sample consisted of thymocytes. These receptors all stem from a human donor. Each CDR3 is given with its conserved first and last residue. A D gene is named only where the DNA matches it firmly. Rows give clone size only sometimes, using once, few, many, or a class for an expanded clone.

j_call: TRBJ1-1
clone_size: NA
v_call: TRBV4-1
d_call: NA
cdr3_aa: CASSQTRQTGGDTEAFF
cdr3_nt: TGCGCCAGCAGCCAGACGCGTCAGACAGGAGGGGACACTGAAGCTTTCTTT

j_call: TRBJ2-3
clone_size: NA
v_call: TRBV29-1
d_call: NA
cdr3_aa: CSVEVHGERAGSTDTQYF
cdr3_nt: TGCAGCGTTGAAGTCCATGGGGAGCGGGCGGGTAGCACAGATACGCAGTATTTT

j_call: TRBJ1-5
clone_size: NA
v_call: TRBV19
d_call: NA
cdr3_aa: CASSIEPKLSNQPQHF
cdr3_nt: TGTGCCAGTAGTATTGAGCCGAAACTTAGCAATCAGCCCCAGCATTTT

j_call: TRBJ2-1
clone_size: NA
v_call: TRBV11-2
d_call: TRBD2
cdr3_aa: CASSPTVREDYNEQFF
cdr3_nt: TGTGCCAGCAGCCCGACGGTACGGGAGGATTACAATGAGCAGTTCTTC

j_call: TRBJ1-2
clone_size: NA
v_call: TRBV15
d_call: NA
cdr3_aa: CATSRSGFYGSGPNYGYTF
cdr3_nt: TGTGCCACCAGCAGATCCGGCTTCTACGGGTCTGGGCCTAACTATGGCTACACCTTC

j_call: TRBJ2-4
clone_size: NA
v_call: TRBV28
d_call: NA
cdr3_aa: CASRGGAKAKNIQYF
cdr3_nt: TGTGCCAGCAGGGGGGGGGCAAAGGCCAAAAACATTCAGTACTTC

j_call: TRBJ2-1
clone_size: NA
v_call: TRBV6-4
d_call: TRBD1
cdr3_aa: CASSPGTGINEQFF
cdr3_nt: TGTGCCAGCAGCCCCGGGACAGGGATCAATGAGCAGTTCTTC

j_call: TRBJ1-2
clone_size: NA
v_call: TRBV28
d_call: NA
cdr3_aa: CASSLIGQDYGYTF
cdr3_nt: TGTGCCAGCAGTTTAATAGGGCAGGACTATGGCTACACCTTC

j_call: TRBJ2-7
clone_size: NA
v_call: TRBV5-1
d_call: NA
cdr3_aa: CASSLGAAPRENGRSYEQYF
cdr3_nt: TGCGCCAGCAGCTTGGGGGCTGCCCCTAGGGAAAACGGGAGATCCTACGAGCAGTACTTC

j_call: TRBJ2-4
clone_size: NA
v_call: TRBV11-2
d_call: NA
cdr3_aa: CASSDELGGPHKNIQYF
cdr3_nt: TGTGCCAGCAGCGACGAATTAGGAGGGCCCCACAAAAACATTCAGTACTTC

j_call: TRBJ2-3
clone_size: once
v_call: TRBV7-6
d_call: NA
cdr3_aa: CASSPSILGTHTDTQYF
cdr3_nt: TGTGCCAGCAGCCCATCGATATTGGGAACCCACACAGATACGCAGTATTTT

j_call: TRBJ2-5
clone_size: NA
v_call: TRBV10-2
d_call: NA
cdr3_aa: CASIRNPKKKTQYF
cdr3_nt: TGCGCCAGCATTCGGAACCCTAAGAAGAAGACCCAGTACTTC

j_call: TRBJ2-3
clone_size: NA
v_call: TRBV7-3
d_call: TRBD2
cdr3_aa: CASSLKGGRTVENTQYF
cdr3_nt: TGTGCCAGCAGCTTAAAGGGCGGGAGGACGGTGGAGAATACGCAGTATTTT

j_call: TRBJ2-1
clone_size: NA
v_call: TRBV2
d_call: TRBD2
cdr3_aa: CASSEAGGLNEQFF
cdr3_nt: TGTGCCAGCAGTGAAGCGGGAGGGCTCAATGAGCAGTTCTTC

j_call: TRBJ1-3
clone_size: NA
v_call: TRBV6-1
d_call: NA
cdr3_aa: CASSYEASSGNTIYF
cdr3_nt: TGTGCCAGCAGCTATGAGGCCAGCTCTGGAAACACCATATATTTT

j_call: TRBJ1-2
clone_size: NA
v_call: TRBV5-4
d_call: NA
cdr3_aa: CASSFSQAEIGPRYGYTF
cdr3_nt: TGTGCCAGCAGCTTCTCGCAGGCGGAAATTGGGCCAAGATATGGCTACACCTTC

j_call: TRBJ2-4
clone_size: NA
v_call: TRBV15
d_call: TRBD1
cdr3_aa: CATSRDGKDRGVHLSKNIQYF
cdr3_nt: TGTGCCACCAGCAGAGATGGGAAGGACAGGGGAGTCCATTTGTCCAAAAACATTCAGTACTTC

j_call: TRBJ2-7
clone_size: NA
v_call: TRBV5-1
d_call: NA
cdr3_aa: CASSFLPRAYEQYF
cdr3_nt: TGCGCCAGCAGCTTCCTCCCCCGGGCCTACGAGCAGTACTTC

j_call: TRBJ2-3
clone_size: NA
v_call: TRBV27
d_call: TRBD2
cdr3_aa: CASSPVAGEVTDTQYF
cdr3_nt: TGTGCCAGCAGTCCCGTAGCGGGAGAGGTCACAGATACGCAGTATTTT

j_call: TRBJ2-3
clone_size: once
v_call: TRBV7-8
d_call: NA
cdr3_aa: CASSLKRRTDTQYF
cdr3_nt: TGTGCCAGCAGCTTAAAGCGGCGCACAGATACGCAGTATTTT

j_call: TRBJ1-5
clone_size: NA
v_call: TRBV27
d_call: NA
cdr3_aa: CATGYSNQPQHF
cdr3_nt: TGTGCCACCGGCTATAGCAATCAGCCCCAGCATTTT

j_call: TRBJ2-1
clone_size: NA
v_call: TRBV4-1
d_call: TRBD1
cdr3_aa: CASSQQRQGADSVEQFF
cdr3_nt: TGCGCCAGCAGCCAACAACGTCAGGGGGCGGACTCGGTAGAGCAGTTCTTC

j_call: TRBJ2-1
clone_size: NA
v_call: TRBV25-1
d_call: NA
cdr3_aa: CASSEDFNEQFF
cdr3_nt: TGTGCCAGCAGTGAAGATTTCAATGAGCAGTTCTTC